Only one count was recorded for the clone carrying this T cell receptor (beta chain). Trimming pared 1 base from V and 9 bases from J, leaving 16 bases between. Looked up from germline, CDR1 is GTSNPN and CDR2 is SVGIG (reference sequence). This CDR3 is built from 14 residues. A quantity of roughly 0.5 to 1 ug RNA underwent reverse transcription using random hexamers. TCR beta CDR3 was amplified by immunoSEQ multiplex PCR. This amplification extended across 54 Vbeta and 13 Jbeta segments. TCRdb used MiXCR to reprocess the immunoSEQ multiplex PCR reads, holding one entry per CDR3 protein. The top ten clones hold about 0.093% of a sample with about 180,000 distinct CDR3 sequences, 95% of them seen once. This sample was included in a study of CD8 T cells in Susac syndrome.

The TCR was taken from a human donor with multiple sclerosis. The rearrangement uses TRBV30 and TRBJ1-5, with D possibly matching TRBD1 (5 bases). The sequenced sample consisted of CD4+ T cells from PBMCs. As DNA, the CDR3 is TGTGCCTGGAGTGCGGGTAGGGGCGTTTGGCCCCAGCATTTT. This encodes CAWSAGRGVWPQHF.